This paragraph reports one T cell receptor beta chain. Antigen specificity is unknown. V gave up 2 bases and J gave up 4 bases, with 10 bases separating them. The CDR3 sequence is 14 residues long. Germline-derived CDR1 and CDR2 are MNHEY and SVGAGI. The sample belongs to a study of shared clonotypes between healthy human individuals. Study results and caveats: Limited genetic and exposure-history diversity came from having few donors.

The method was immunoSEQ multiplex PCR; TCRdb's version includes in-frame clones alone and lacks a portion of them. The sample records around 2,000,000 clones, approximately 94% being singletons. Positive CCR7 selection of CD45RO-negative cells yielded the naive CD8 cells, and terminally differentiated effector memory CD45RA+ cells were excluded. The V call is TRBV6-5, the J call TRBJ2-3, with D perhaps matching TRBD2 (5 bases). The sequenced sample was naive CD8+ T cells sorted from blood. The source of this sequence is a man between 18 and 29 years old in good health. This CDR3 is CASSYLAGADTQYF. The CDR3, as DNA: TGTGCCAGCAGTTACCTGGCCGGGGCAGATACGCAGTATTTT.